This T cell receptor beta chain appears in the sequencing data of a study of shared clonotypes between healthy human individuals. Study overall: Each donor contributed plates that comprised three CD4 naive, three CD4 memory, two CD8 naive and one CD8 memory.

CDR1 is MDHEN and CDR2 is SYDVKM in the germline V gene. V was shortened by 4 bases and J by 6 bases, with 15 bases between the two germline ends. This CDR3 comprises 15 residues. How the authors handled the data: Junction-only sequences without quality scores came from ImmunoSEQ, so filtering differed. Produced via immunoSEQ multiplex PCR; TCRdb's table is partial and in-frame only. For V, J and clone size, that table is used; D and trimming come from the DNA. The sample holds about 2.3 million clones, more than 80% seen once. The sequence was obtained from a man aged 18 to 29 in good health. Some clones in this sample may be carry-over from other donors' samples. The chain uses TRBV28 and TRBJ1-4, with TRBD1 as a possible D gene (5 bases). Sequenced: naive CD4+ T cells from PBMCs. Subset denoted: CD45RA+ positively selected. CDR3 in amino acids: CASSYGQGVHEKLFF. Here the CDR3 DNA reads TGTGCCAGCAGTTACGGTCAGGGTGTTCATGAAAAACTGTTTTTT. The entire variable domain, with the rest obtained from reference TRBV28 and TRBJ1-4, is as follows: DVKVTQSSRYLVKRTGEKVFLECVQDMDHENMFWYRQDPGLGLRLIYFSYDVKMKEKGDIPEGYSVSREKKERFSLILESASTNQTSMYLCASSYGQGVHEKLFFGSGTQLSVL.